This record looks at one T cell receptor (beta chain) sequence and its context. Its antigen is as yet unknown. The V and J ends lost 3 bases and 2 bases, in that order; junction bases with no gene match: 2. This CDR3 region has 15 residues. Germline V gene data show CDR1 as MNHNS and CDR2 as SASEGT. Time point noted: neoterminal ileum biopsy at postoperative endoscopy, about 6 months after surgery. The sample comes from a study of T cell repertoires in ileal Crohn's disease. Study-wide findings and caveats: Endoscopy was done a median approximately seven months after surgery.

Repertoires were generated with immunoSEQ multiplex PCR, while TCRdb's copy carries only in-frame clones and drops some. The data hold 15,000 to 20,000 clones, with over 60% observed a single time. This clonotype was obtained from an adult with Crohn's disease. What was sequenced was ileal tissue. V gene TRBV6-1 combines with J gene TRBJ2-3; TRBD1 aligns across 10 bases. The CDR3 DNA follows: TGTGCCAGCAGTGAGGGGACAGGGGACACAGATACGCAGTATTTT. Encoded protein: CASSEGTGDTDTQYF.